This record looks at one TCR beta chain sequence and its context. CDR1 is SGHTA and CDR2 is FQGNSA in the germline V gene. The V end lost 1 base, the J end lost 3 bases, and 10 bases lay between the germline ends. The CDR3 spans 14 residues. The data were obtained in a study of OX40 agonist ivuxolimab in advanced cancers. Turning to the study itself: Three patients, one with hepatocellular carcinoma and two with cutaneous melanoma, achieved partial responses.

Profiling relied on immunoSEQ multiplex PCR, and the TCRdb table lists in-frame clones only, not all of them. The sample gives about 27,000 clones, approximately 83% of which show up once; around 14% is in the top ten. The sequence was obtained from an adult with an advanced solid tumor such as melanoma, head and neck, liver or kidney cancer. The chain has TRBV7-2 and TRBJ2-7, with unresolved D. Specimen: CD4+ or CD8+ T cells sorted from blood, collected in a trial of the OX40 agonist ivuxolimab. This CDR3 is CASSLGLDGYEQYF. CDR3 DNA sequence: TGTGCCAGCAGCTTAGGACTGGATGGCTACGAGCAGTACTTC.